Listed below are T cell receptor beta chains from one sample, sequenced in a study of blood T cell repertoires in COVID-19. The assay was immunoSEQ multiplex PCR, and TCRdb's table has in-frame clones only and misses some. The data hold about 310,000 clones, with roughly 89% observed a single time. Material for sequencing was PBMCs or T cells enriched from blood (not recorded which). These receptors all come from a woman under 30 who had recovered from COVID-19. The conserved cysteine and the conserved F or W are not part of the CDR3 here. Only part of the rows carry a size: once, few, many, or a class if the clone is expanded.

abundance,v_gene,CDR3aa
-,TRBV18,ASSPGTGGDQPQH
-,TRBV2,ASIGQLNEKLF
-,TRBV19,ASSIGTLGGAYEQY
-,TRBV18,ASSQTQGAETQY
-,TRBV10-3,AISGENTEAF
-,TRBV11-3,ASSLDATSTDTQY
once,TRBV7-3,ASSYRDTGELF
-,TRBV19,ASSIDVRREGLVREQY
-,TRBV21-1,ASSKEWRGGLQETQY
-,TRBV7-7,ASSKGLAVDVETQY
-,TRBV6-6,ASSGGQARGKPQH
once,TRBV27,ASSPGLAVYNEQF
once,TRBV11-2,ASNLGLAGAQNEQF
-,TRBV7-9,ASSLAGRVTEAF
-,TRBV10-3,AISEKGTGDGEQY
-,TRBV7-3,ASSTGLAPGTQY
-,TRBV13,ASRGFGSGENNEQF
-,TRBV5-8,ASSDSGHGETQY
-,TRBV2,ASSPDRGSTDTQY
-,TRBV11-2,ASSLNYGGTEAF
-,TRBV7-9,ASRTSGSYEQY
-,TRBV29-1,SVGEAGQEAF
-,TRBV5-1,ASSLGSFSGNTIY
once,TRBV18,ASSLTGGIAKNIQY
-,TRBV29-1,SVVRGMNTEAF
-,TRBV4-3,ASSPRLAQYNEQF
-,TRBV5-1,ASSLAGGGSLNYEQY
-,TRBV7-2,ASSVARGSGNTIY
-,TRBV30,AWSPGGLGYT
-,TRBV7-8,ASSLRTGNNQPQH
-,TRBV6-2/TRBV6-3,ASSVLLAGPYEQY
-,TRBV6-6,ASSYQVRVNEQF
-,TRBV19,ASSIGRGSTGELF
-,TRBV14,ASSQVSGPPYEQY
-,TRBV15,ATRRTGGNPNYGYT
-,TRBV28,ASSSPAHSTFYFGYT
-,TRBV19,ASSIDGQGPLYGYT
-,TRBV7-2,ASRAGGVGETQY
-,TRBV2,ASSDLAPGRDSTGELF
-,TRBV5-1,ASSLGQPYQETQY
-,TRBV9,ASSYLGGGGYT
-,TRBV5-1,ASSLAVI